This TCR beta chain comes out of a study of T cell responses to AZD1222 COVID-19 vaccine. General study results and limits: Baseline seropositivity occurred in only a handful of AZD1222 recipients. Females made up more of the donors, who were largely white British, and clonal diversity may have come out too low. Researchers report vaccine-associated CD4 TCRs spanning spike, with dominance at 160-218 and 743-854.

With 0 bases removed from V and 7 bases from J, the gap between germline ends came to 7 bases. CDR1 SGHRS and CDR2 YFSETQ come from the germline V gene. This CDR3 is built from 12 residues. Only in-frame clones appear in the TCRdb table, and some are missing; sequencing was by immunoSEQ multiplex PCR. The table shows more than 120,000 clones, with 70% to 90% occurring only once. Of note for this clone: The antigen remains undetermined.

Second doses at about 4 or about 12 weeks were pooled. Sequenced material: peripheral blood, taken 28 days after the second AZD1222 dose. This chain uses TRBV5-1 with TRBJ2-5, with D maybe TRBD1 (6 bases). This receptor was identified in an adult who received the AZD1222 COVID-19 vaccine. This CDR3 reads CASSLAQGTQYF. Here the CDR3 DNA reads TGCGCCAGCAGCTTGGCACAGGGGACCCAGTACTTC.